These 8 T cell receptor beta chains share one sample of origin, sequenced in a study of T cells after yellow fever vaccination. TCRdb fed the 5' RACE reads into MiXCR, producing one record per CDR3 protein. The sample records roughly 96,000 distinct CDR3 sequences, approximately 9% being singletons. The material sequenced was CD8+ T cells not binding an NS4B(214-222) dextramer, sorted from PBMCs, taken roughly 14 days after the first yellow fever vaccination. These receptors all stem from a man between 18 and 29 years old who received the YFV17D yellow fever vaccine.

In its sample, this clonotype was seen a few times. The rearrangement joins TRBV10-3 to TRBJ2-3, with 12 bases lining up with TRBD2. The CDR3 contains 16 residues. Per germline, CDR1 ENHRY and CDR2 SYGVKD. J lost 1 base, V lost 3 bases, and 2 bases had no gene match. The CDR3 sequence: CAISESSGGGTDTQYF. The CDR3 DNA reads as TGTGCCATCAGTGAATCTAGCGGGGGGGGCACAGATACGCAGTATTTT.

This clonotype was seen only a few times. The chain links TRBV7-2 to TRBJ2-1; unclear D gene. The CDR3 covers 13 residues. Germline V gene data show CDR1 as SGHTA and CDR2 as FQGNSA. V was trimmed by 1 base and J by 9 bases, leaving 10 bases between them. The CDR3 spells CASSLDYTGEQFF. CDR3 bases: TGTGCCAGCAGCTTAGACTACACCGGTGAGCAGTTCTTC.

This clonotype occurred a few times. The J gene is TRBJ1-3, the V gene TRBV19, with TRBD1 as a possible D gene (5 bases). The CDR3 loop spans 15 amino acids. V was trimmed by 7 bases and J by 0 bases, leaving 13 bases between them. Germline V gene lookup returns CDR1 LNHDA and CDR2 SQIVND (reference sequence). Here the CDR3 reads CASTRDGNSGNTIYF. CDR3 DNA sequence: TGTGCCAGTACTCGGGACGGAAACTCTGGAAACACCATATATTTT.

Within the sample, this clonotype is medium-sized. The chain uses TRBV6-4 and TRBJ2-3; 10 bases are shared with TRBD2. The CDR3 sequence is 15 residues long. Germline V CDR1 and CDR2: MRHNA, SNTAGT. The V segment lost 2 bases and the J segment 2 bases; nucleotides outside the gene matches: 1. The CDR3 bases are TGTGCCAGCAGTGACAGCGGGGGGGCCACAGATACGCAGTATTTT. This translates into CASSDSGGATDTQYF.

This clonotype was detected only a few times. The rearrangement joins TRBV5-4 to TRBJ2-2; D is unresolved. The germline V gene encodes CDR1 SGHNT and CDR2 YYREEE (reference sequence). Trimming stripped 1 base from V and 4 bases from J, with 17 bases between. This CDR3 region has 17 residues. CDR3 in DNA: TGTGCCAGCAGCTTGTACAGCCAAACCTATTCCACCGGGGAGCTGTTTTTT. Protein product: CASSLYSQTYSTGELFF.

In DNA form, the CDR3 reads TGTGCCAGCAGCCCCGGGACTAGCGGGGGGAATGGGGAGCTGTTTTTT. This encodes CASSPGTSGGNGELFF. The chain has TRBV12-3 or TRBV12-4 and TRBJ2-2; TRBD2 matches 15 bases. The V segment lost 6 bases and the J segment 8 bases; nucleotides outside the gene matches: 7. The CDR3 length is 16 residues.

This chain links TRBV9 with TRBJ1-5; D not resolved. Looked up from germline, CDR1 is SGDLS and CDR2 is YYNGEE. CDR3 length: 14 amino acids. Between the trimmed V and J ends, which lost 3 bases and 4 bases, there was a span of 11 bases. The CDR3 nucleotides are TGTGCCAGCAGCGCCGGGATCCAGAATCAGCCCCAGCATTTT. It encodes CASSAGIQNQPQHF.

The table lists this clonotype with many counts. The rearrangement uses TRBV5-6 and TRBJ2-1; TRBD1 aligns across 7 bases. V was clipped by 4 bases and J by 4 bases; unmatched bases: 8. Looked up from germline, CDR1 is SGHDT and CDR2 is YYEEEE. The CDR3 runs to 15 residues. In nucleotides, the CDR3 is TGTGCCAGCAGCATGACAGGGTTGCTTTACAATGAGCAGTTCTTC. This codes for CASSMTGLLYNEQFF.